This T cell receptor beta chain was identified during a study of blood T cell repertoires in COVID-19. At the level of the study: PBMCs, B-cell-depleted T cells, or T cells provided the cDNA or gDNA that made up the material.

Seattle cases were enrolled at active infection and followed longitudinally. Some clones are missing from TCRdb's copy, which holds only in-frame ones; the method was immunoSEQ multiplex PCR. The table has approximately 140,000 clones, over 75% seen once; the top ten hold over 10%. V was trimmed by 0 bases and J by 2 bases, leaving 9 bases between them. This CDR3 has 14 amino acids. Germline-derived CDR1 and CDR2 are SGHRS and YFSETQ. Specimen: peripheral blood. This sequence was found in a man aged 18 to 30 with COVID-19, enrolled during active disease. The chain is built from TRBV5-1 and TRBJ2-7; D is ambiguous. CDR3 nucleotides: TGCGCCAGCAGCTTGGTTGCGCCGGCCTACGAGCAGTACTTC. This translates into CASSLVAPAYEQYF.